This TCR beta chain derives from a study of cytomegalovirus exposure and HLA in healthy donors. Use of 60 Vbeta and 13 Jbeta primers characterized the PCR. Produced via immunoSEQ multiplex PCR; TCRdb's table is partial and in-frame only. The sample carries some 200,000 clones, around 80% recorded once. The CDR3 extends over 15 amino acids. Germline CDR1 is SNHLY and CDR2 is FYNNEI. V was clipped by 4 bases and J by 7 bases; unmatched bases: 4. This sequence was found in a woman aged 55-70 years in good health and CMV-seropositive. The chain recombines TRBV2 with TRBJ2-1; 13 positions match TRBD2. The sequenced material came from PBMCs. This chain's CDR3 is CASSVGLAGANEQFF. CDR3 DNA sequence: TGTGCCAGCAGTGTCGGACTAGCGGGAGCTAATGAGCAGTTCTTC.